Listed below are T cell receptor beta chains from one sample, sequenced in a study of CD8 T cells in ankylosing spondylitis. Each CDR3 protein is one row after TCRdb ran MiXCR on the 5' RACE reads. The sample has 700,000 to 1,000,000 distinct CDR3 sequences; roughly 12% are singletons. The sequenced sample consisted of blood, either unsorted or a sorted T cell fraction (not recorded which). All receptors come from a male donor with ankylosing spondylitis. CDR3s include the opening cysteine and the closing phenylalanine or tryptophan. A D gene is named only where the DNA matches it firmly. A clone size is listed for some rows: how often the clone was seen (once, few, many), or a class if it is expanded.

CDR3 protein	CDR3 DNA	CDR3 length	V gene	D gene	clone size	J gene
CASSFLFGASGSYEQYF	TGTGCCAGCAGTTTTCTGTTTGGGGCTAGCGGGAGCTACGAGCAGTACTTC	17	TRBV27	TRBD2	many	TRBJ2-7
CSASGLGGEKLFF	TGCAGTGCTAGTGGGCTTGGCGGGGAAAAACTGTTTTTT	13	TRBV20-1	-	-	TRBJ1-4
CSARVPDRRETQYF	TGCAGTGCTAGAGTTCCCGACAGGAGAGAGACCCAGTACTTC	14	TRBV20-1	-	-	TRBJ2-5
CASSENRGPSSGNTIYF	TGTGCCAGCAGCGAGAACAGGGGGCCTAGCTCTGGAAACACCATATATTTT	17	TRBV7-2	TRBD1	-	TRBJ1-3
CASSLEGYRESTEAFF	TGCGCCAGCAGCTTGGAGGGGTACAGGGAGTCCACTGAAGCTTTCTTT	16	TRBV5-1	-	-	TRBJ1-1
CSLAGLYQETQYF	TGCAGCTTGGCGGGTTTGTACCAAGAGACCCAGTACTTC	13	TRBV29-1	-	many	TRBJ2-5
CASSSEGTGNEKLFF	TGCGCCAGCAGCTCTGAGGGGACGGGGAATGAAAAACTGTTTTTT	15	TRBV5-1	-	many	TRBJ1-4
CAISGWTDREDTQYF	TGTGCCATCAGTGGGTGGACGGACAGGGAAGATACGCAGTATTTT	15	TRBV10-3	TRBD1	many	TRBJ2-3
CASSVAGVYDIEQYF	TGTGCCAGCAGCGTCGCAGGGGTTTACGATATCGAGCAGTACTTC	15	TRBV7-2	-	-	TRBJ2-7
CASSFIPRGGNNEQFF	TGTGCCAGCAGTTTTATTCCCCGGGGAGGAAACAATGAGCAGTTCTTC	16	TRBV12-3/TRBV12-4	-	many	TRBJ2-1